The clone carrying this T cell receptor beta chain came up once. What it binds is not known. Profiling relied on immunoSEQ multiplex PCR, and the TCRdb table lists in-frame clones only, not all of them. The profile shows under 20,000 clones, about nine tenths of them singletons. V gave up 5 bases and J gave up 0 bases; unmatched junction bases: 3. In germline, CDR1 is KGHSH, CDR2 LQKENI. The CDR3 runs to 14 residues. These data are taken from a study of neoadjuvant nivolumab and ipilimumab in lung cancer. Study-wide findings and caveats: Blood richness before therapy tracked richness in tumors resected after neoadjuvant therapy. Pathologic regression was not significantly tied to TCR clonality. TCR receptors were sequenced in few samples.

V usage is TRBV18 and J usage is TRBJ2-7; 8 positions match TRBD2. This specimen consisted of peripheral blood, obtained before neoadjuvant nivolumab, alone or with ipilimumab. The TCR was taken from an adult with non-small cell lung cancer. The CDR3 DNA reads TGTGCCAGCTCAACGGGACTAGTCTCCTACGAGCAGTACTTC. As protein: CASSTGLVSYEQYF.